Listed below are T cell receptor beta chains from one sample, sequenced in a study of blood T cell repertoires in COVID-19. Method: immunoSEQ multiplex PCR; TCRdb's copy keeps in-frame clones and lacks some. This table has 170,000 or so clones, around 87% appearing once. Source material: peripheral blood. The receptors come from a young woman who had recovered from COVID-19. Both conserved end residues are part of each CDR3. The order of the fields is D gene, clone size, J gene, V gene, CDR3 protein, CDR3 DNA. D genes are given only for firm matches. Only some rows state a clone size, as once, few, many or a class for expanded clones.

>-|-|TRBJ1-3|TRBV25-1
CASSESGAAGNTIYF
TGTGCCAGCAGTGAATCTGGGGCAGCCGGAAACACCATATATTTT
>-|-|TRBJ1-6|TRBV6-5
CASSSGTRYSPLHF
TGTGCCAGCAGTTCCGGGACACGGTATTCACCCCTCCACTTT
>-|-|TRBJ1-1|TRBV7-9
CASSLPGPIMNTEAFF
TGTGCCAGCAGCTTACCCGGTCCTATCATGAACACTGAAGCTTTCTTT
>TRBD2|-|TRBJ2-1|TRBV9
CASSVGSGSSYNEQFF
TGTGCCAGCAGCGTAGGTAGCGGGAGCTCCTACAATGAGCAGTTCTTC
>-|-|TRBJ2-2|TRBV7-3
CASSKSSGVSYTGELFF
TGTGCCAGCAGCAAGAGCTCGGGGGTTTCGTACACCGGGGAGCTGTTTTTT
>TRBD1|-|TRBJ2-4|TRBV3-1/TRBV3-2
CASSLAPGQKNIQYF
TGTGCCAGCAGCCTCGCACCGGGACAGAAAAACATTCAGTACTTC
>TRBD1|-|TRBJ1-6|TRBV6-5
CASSTGTGNNSPLHF
TGTGCCAGCAGCACCGGGACAGGGAACAATTCACCCCTCCACTTT
>-|once|TRBJ1-5|TRBV6-2/TRBV6-3
CASSYRGGFNQPQHF
TGTGCCAGCAGTTACAGAGGGGGATTCAATCAGCCCCAGCATTTT
>TRBD1|-|TRBJ1-1|TRBV11-1
CASSWGQFGGTEAFF
TGTGCCAGCAGCTGGGGACAGTTTGGGGGCACTGAAGCTTTCTTT
>-|few|TRBJ2-7|TRBV2
CASSAYGRGSSYEQYF
TGTGCCAGCAGTGCTTATGGGAGGGGGTCCTCCTACGAGCAGTACTTC
>TRBD2|-|TRBJ2-3|TRBV14
CASSQSASGYTDTQYF
TGTGCCAGCAGCCAATCGGCTAGCGGATACACAGATACGCAGTATTTT
>-|-|TRBJ1-4|TRBV25-1
CASTRGEKLFF
TGTGCCAGCACCCGGGGAGAAAAACTGTTTTTT
>TRBD2|-|TRBJ2-1|TRBV19
CASSIREGTARSSYNEQFF
TGTGCCAGTAGTATACGGGAGGGAACCGCCCGGAGCTCCTACAATGAGCAGTTCTTC
>TRBD1|-|TRBJ2-5|TRBV7-2
CASSPRTGKETQYF
TGTGCCAGCAGCCCGCGGACAGGGAAAGAGACCCAGTACTTC
>-|-|TRBJ1-6|TRBV7-2
CASSLGLGSGRSYNSPLHF
TGTGCCAGCAGCTTAGGGCTAGGGTCAGGGAGGTCCTATAATTCACCCCTCCACTTT
>TRBD1|-|TRBJ1-6|TRBV5-4
CASSYRGSPLHF
TGTGCCAGCAGCTACAGGGGTTCACCCCTCCACTTT
>TRBD2|few|TRBJ2-3|TRBV6-4
CASSDSNSGGATDTQYF
TGTGCCAGCAGTGACTCCAATAGCGGGGGGGCCACAGATACGCAGTATTTT
>-|-|TRBJ2-3|TRBV24-1
CATKGAGRDTQYF
TGTGCCACTAAAGGGGCGGGGAGAGATACGCAGTATTTT
>-|-|TRBJ2-2|TRBV24-1
CATKRESGAGELFF
TGTGCCACCAAACGGGAGTCTGGGGCCGGGGAGCTGTTTTTT
>-|-|TRBJ2-3|TRBV5-4
CASSLASDRPPSTDTQYF
TGTGCCAGCAGCTTGGCGTCGGACAGACCCCCTAGCACAGATACGCAGTATTTT
>-|-|TRBJ1-4|TRBV7-2
CASSLARATNEKLFF
TGTGCCAGCAGCTTAGCCCGAGCAACTAATGAAAAACTGTTTTTT
>TRBD2|-|TRBJ2-1|TRBV18
CASSLGAGSYNEQFF
TGTGCCAGCTCATTAGGAGCGGGGTCCTACAATGAGCAGTTCTTC
>-|-|TRBJ1-4|TRBV5-4
CASSSGGTGTTNEKLFF
TGTGCCAGCAGCTCGGGCGGCACCGGGACAACTAATGAAAAACTGTTTTTT